Listed below are T cell receptor beta chains from one sample, sequenced in a study of T-cell memory formation after mild COVID-19. TCRdb re-called the 5' RACE reads with MiXCR, one entry per CDR3 protein. Among some 290,000 distinct CDR3 sequences listed, under 20% were seen once. Sequencing used PBMCs or a T cell subset sorted from them (not recorded which). Receptors originate from a man between 18 and 35 years old who had mild COVID-19 (a few samples of this study predate the infection). Cell type and time point are not known. The CDR3 runs from the conserved cysteine through the conserved F or W. A D gene is named only where the DNA matches it firmly. The size field is filled for only some rows; it gives once, few, many or a size class.

TRBJ2-1,-,TRBV7-8,-,TGTGCCAGCAGCTTGACCCCGGGTTCCCTTCTTGAGCAGTTCTTC,CASSLTPGSLLEQFF
TRBJ2-2,-,TRBV28,TRBD1,TGTGCCAGCAGCCTCTGGGACAGGGGGCAGGAGCTGTTTTTT,CASSLWDRGQELFF
TRBJ2-2,many,TRBV12-3/TRBV12-4,TRBD1,TGTGCCAGCAGCAAGGGGCGGCAGGGGGCCGGGGAGCTGTTTTTT,CASSKGRQGAGELFF
TRBJ2-3,-,TRBV6-6,-,TGTGCCAGTTATAGGACCCCCGACCGGGATACGCAGTATTTT,CASYRTPDRDTQYF
TRBJ1-5,few,TRBV9,-,TGTGCCAGCAGCGCCCCCCCAAGCAATCAGCCCCAGCATTTT,CASSAPPSNQPQHF
TRBJ1-5,few,TRBV6-6,-,TGTGCCAGCAGCCCCCCCGGGGGAAGCAATCAGCCCCAGCATTTT,CASSPPGGSNQPQHF
TRBJ2-5,-,TRBV7-2,TRBD1,TGTGCCAGCAGCTTCGACAGGGCCCAAGAGACCCAGTACTTC,CASSFDRAQETQYF
TRBJ2-7,-,TRBV5-1,-,TGCGCCAGCAGCCTGGGTTGGGACTCCTACGAGCAGTACTTC,CASSLGWDSYEQYF
TRBJ2-2,many,TRBV5-1,TRBD1,TGCGCCAGCAGCTCAGGGGGCAGGGAGCTGTTTTTT,CASSSGGRELFF
TRBJ2-1,many,TRBV5-1,TRBD1,TGTGCCAGCAGCTCGGGACAGGGGGCCTACAATGAGCAGTTCTTC,CASSSGQGAYNEQFF
TRBJ2-3,many,TRBV3-1,TRBD2,TGTGCCAGCAGCCAACTAGCGGGGACCACAGATACGCAGTATTTT,CASSQLAGTTDTQYF
TRBJ1-2,few,TRBV12-3/TRBV12-4,TRBD1,TGTGCCAGCAGTCGAACGGGACAGTTCTATGGCTACACCTTC,CASSRTGQFYGYTF
TRBJ1-2,once,TRBV27,TRBD1,TGTGCCAGCAGTCCCTACCCCGGACAGGGGGCCCTATATGGCTACACCTTC,CASSPYPGQGALYGYTF
TRBJ2-1,few,TRBV6-4,-,TGTGCCAGCAGTGAGGGTCAGGGGGGCCACAATGAGCAGTTCTTC,CASSEGQGGHNEQFF
TRBJ1-5,few,TRBV6-5,-,TGTGCCAGCCAGCAGGGAGGCAATCAGCCCCAGCATTTT,CASQQGGNQPQHF
TRBJ1-5,-,TRBV29-1,-,TGCAGCGTTGAATGGGGCAGGTGGAAGGGAAGCGGCAATCAGCCCCAGCATTTT,CSVEWGRWKGSGNQPQHF
TRBJ2-6,-,TRBV11-2,-,TGTGCCAGCAGCCCTTACCGCGGGTCAGGGGCCAACGTCCTGACTTTC,CASSPYRGSGANVLTF
TRBJ2-5,-,TRBV6-6,-,TGTGCCAGCAGTTACCCAGGGGAAGAGACCCAGTACTTC,CASSYPGEETQYF
TRBJ1-1,-,TRBV6-2/TRBV6-3,-,TGTGCCAGCAGTTATCCCATGGACAGCCCAGAAGCTTTCTTT,CASSYPMDSPEAFF
TRBJ1-2,few,TRBV20-1,-,TGCAGTGCTAGAGCCAGGAGGGGCTACACCTTC,CSARARRGYTF
TRBJ1-2,-,TRBV11-2,-,TGTGCCAGCAGTCCAGTAAGGGACTATGGCTACACCTTC,CASSPVRDYGYTF
TRBJ1-2,few,TRBV18,-,TGTGCCAGCTCACCACCCGGTAGGGACTACACCTTC,CASSPPGRDYTF
TRBJ2-3,few,TRBV5-4,-,TGTGCCAGCAGCTTGCAGACGACAGATACGCAGTATTTT,CASSLQTTDTQYF
TRBJ1-1,few,TRBV28,TRBD1,TGTGCCAGCAGTCCAGCGGCAGGGGGTCATAACACTGAAGCTTTCTTT,CASSPAAGGHNTEAFF
TRBJ1-2,-,TRBV19,-,TGTGCCAGTAGTATCCAGGGGTACTATGGCTACACCTTC,CASSIQGYYGYTF
TRBJ1-2,-,TRBV12-3/TRBV12-4,-,TGTGCCAGCAGTTTTGGGGGGCGAGGCTATGGCTACACCTTC,CASSFGGRGYGYTF
TRBJ1-2,-,TRBV5-1,-,TGCGCCAGCAGCGAACAGAACTATGGCTACACCTTC,CASSEQNYGYTF
TRBJ1-2,many,TRBV5-1,TRBD1,TGCGCCAGCAGCACTGGGACAGGGGGCTATGGCTACACCTTC,CASSTGTGGYGYTF
TRBJ2-1,-,TRBV10-3,-,TGTGCCATCAGTGCAAGAGATGAGCAGTTCTTC,CAISARDEQFF
TRBJ1-5,-,TRBV3-2,-,TGTGCCAGCATCCGGCCCCAGCATTTT,CASIRPQHF
TRBJ1-5,few,TRBV4-1,-,TGCGCCAGCAGCCAAGATCCGCAGGGCCTTCGGCCCCAGCATTTT,CASSQDPQGLRPQHF
TRBJ2-3,-,TRBV28,-,TGTGCCAGCAGGGGTTGGGATACGCAGTATTTT,CASRGWDTQYF
TRBJ2-2,many,TRBV5-1,-,TGCGCCAGCAGCTTGGTCGTCGGCACCGGGGAGCTGTTTTTT,CASSLVVGTGELFF
TRBJ2-5,-,TRBV5-1,-,TGCGCCAGCACCCGGATGCGAGGGGGTTCGGAGACCCAGTACTTC,CASTRMRGGSETQYF
TRBJ2-4,-,TRBV4-1,-,TGCGCCAGCAGCAAACCGGGGGACAGCAAAAACATTCAGTACTTC,CASSKPGDSKNIQYF
TRBJ2-7,-,TRBV6-5,TRBD1,TGTGCCGGCAGTCCGACAGGGCCCCACGAGCAGTACTTC,CAGSPTGPHEQYF
TRBJ2-1,many,TRBV15,-,TGTGCCACCAGCCTACTGCAGGGCCATGAGCAGTTCTTC,CATSLLQGHEQFF
TRBJ2-5,-,TRBV7-3,-,TGTGCCAGCAGCTTACACCCAGGGGAGACCCAGTACTTC,CASSLHPGETQYF
TRBJ1-1,once,TRBV7-2,-,TGTGCCAGCAGGGTCGCGGGGGCGACCACTGAAGCTTTCTTT,CASRVAGATTEAFF
TRBJ2-5,few,TRBV3-1,TRBD2,TGTGCCAGCAGCCCCCGACTAGCGGGGCCGGAAGATAAAGAGACCCAGTACTTC,CASSPRLAGPEDKETQYF
TRBJ2-7,few,TRBV12-3/TRBV12-4,TRBD2,TGTGCCAGCAGTCCTAGCGGGGGTAGACCCTACGAGCAGTACTTC,CASSPSGGRPYEQYF